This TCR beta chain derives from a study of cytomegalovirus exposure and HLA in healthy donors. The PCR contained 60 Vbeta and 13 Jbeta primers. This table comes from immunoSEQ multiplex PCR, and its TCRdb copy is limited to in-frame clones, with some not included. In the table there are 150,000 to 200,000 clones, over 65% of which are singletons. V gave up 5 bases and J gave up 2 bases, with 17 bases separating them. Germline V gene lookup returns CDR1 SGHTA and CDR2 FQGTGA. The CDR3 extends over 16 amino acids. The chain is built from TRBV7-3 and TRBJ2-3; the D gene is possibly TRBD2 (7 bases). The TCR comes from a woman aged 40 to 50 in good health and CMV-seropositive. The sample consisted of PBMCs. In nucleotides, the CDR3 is TGTGCCAGCAGCCGCAGCGGAGGGGGGGACACAGATACGCAGTATTTT. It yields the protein CASSRSGGGDTDTQYF.